This TCR beta chain was retrieved from a study of CXCR3-negative and CXCR3-positive naive CD8 T cells. The CDR3 length is 11 residues. Germline V CDR1 and CDR2: SEHNR, FQNEAQ (reference sequence). Study-level points and caveats: Compared with CXCR3-negative naive cells, CXCR3-positive naive cells showed more hydrophobic TRB CDR3s. Expression of CXCR3 was partially reduced after cryopreservation, and fresh PBMCs were used in most assays.

Researchers sorted approximately 290,000 cells of each CD8+ T cell subset in triplicate. Researchers prepared the TRB cDNA libraries using 5' RACE with UMI labels. From the 5' RACE reads, TCRdb lists one entry per CDR3 protein and no DNA. The sample data list some 54,000 distinct CDR3 sequences. A word on this clonotype: The antigen is not known.

Sequenced material: naive CXCR3+ CD8+ T cells from blood. Subset specified: CD45RO-CCR7+CD27+CD95- naive CD8+ T cells expressing CXCR3 (TNR3+). The rearrangement joins TRBV7-9 to TRBJ2-1. The clonotype comes from a human donor in good health. Some clones in this sample may be carry-over from other donors' samples. This chain's CDR3 is CASSTNNEQFF.